The clone carrying this T cell receptor (beta chain) came up many times. Each CDR3 protein gets one entry after TCRdb re-called the PCR reads with MiXCR. The sample includes fewer than 350,000 distinct CDR3 sequences, over 20% of them seen just once. These data come from a study of molecular identifiers for immune sequencing clone quantification. This CDR3 contains 14 residues. CDR1 and CDR2 (germline): DFQATT, SNEGSKA (reference sequence). V shed 0 bases and J shed 5 bases, with 14 bases lying between them. Sample: naive CD8+ T cells from blood, with Jurkat cell RNA spiked in. The sample's subset: FACS-sorted CD8+CD4-CCR7+CD45RA+ naive T cells. The TCR sequence derives from a human donor in good health. Some libraries in this study had Jurkat cell RNA spiked in. The gene calls are TRBV20-1 and TRBJ2-7; tentatively, D is TRBD2 (5 bases). CDR3 DNA sequence: TGCAGTGCTAGAGATCTGTCGGGGTCCCACGAGCAGTACTTC. Amino acid sequence: CSARDLSGSHEQYF.